These T cell receptor beta chains were read from a single sample in a study of T cell responses to AZD1222 COVID-19 vaccine. The method was immunoSEQ multiplex PCR; TCRdb's version includes in-frame clones alone and lacks a portion of them. Among under 110,000 clones listed, 90% were seen once. The material was peripheral blood, obtained on day 0 of AZD1222 vaccination. The receptors shown here come from an adult in good health. Both conserved end residues are part of each CDR3. Fields, in order: clone size, V gene, D gene, J gene, CDR3 DNA, CDR3 protein. D genes are given only for firm matches. For some rows the clone size is stated as once, few or many, or as a class when expanded; others skip it.

>once|TRBV12-3/TRBV12-4|NA|TRBJ1-1
TGTGCCAGCAGTCGAGGGGGGAACACTGAAGCTTTCTTT
CASSRGGNTEAFF
>once|TRBV5-1|NA|TRBJ1-2
TGCGCCAGCAGCTTGCAAGCCGCTGGCTACACCTTC
CASSLQAAGYTF
>few|TRBV29-1|TRBD2|TRBJ2-7
TGCAGCGTAAGGACTAGCGGGAGCTCCTACGAGCAGTACTTC
CSVRTSGSSYEQYF
>NA|TRBV5-4|TRBD1|TRBJ1-1
TGTGCCAGCAGCTCGGGACAGCGCACTGAAGCTTTCTTT
CASSSGQRTEAFF
>NA|TRBV6-6|TRBD2|TRBJ2-1
TGTGCCAGCAGTCCCCCCCGGGCGGGAGAGATAAATGAGCAGTTCTTC
CASSPPRAGEINEQFF
>NA|TRBV6-1|NA|TRBJ1-2
TGTGCCAACAGTGAAAAGGGAAACGCAAACTATGGCTACACCTTC
CANSEKGNANYGYTF
>NA|TRBV4-1|NA|TRBJ1-5
TGCGCCAGCAGCCAAGTGGGTAGCAATCAGCCCCAGCATTTT
CASSQVGSNQPQHF
>NA|TRBV13|NA|TRBJ2-1
TGTGCCAGCAGCTTCCTAGGACTTAGCTCCTACAATGAGCAGTTCTTC
CASSFLGLSSYNEQFF
>NA|TRBV6-2/TRBV6-3|TRBD1|TRBJ1-2
TGTGCCAGCAGTCCCACAGGGGCCGGTCATGGCTACACCTTC
CASSPTGAGHGYTF
>NA|TRBV3-1/TRBV3-2|NA|TRBJ2-7
TGTGCCAGCAGCCCCCGGGACACCTCCTACGAGCAGTACTTC
CASSPRDTSYEQYF
>NA|TRBV19|TRBD1|TRBJ1-6
TGTGCCAGTAGCCGGGACAGCGGATCACCCCTCCACTTT
CASSRDSGSPLHF
>once|TRBV5-6|NA|TRBJ2-5
TGTGCCAGCAGCTTGTGGGGGCCAGGGGAGACCCAGTACTTC
CASSLWGPGETQYF
>NA|TRBV12-5|NA|TRBJ1-2
TGTGCTAGTGGCCTGGTAGAGGTCTCGGGCTACACCTTC
CASGLVEVSGYTF
>NA|TRBV12-3/TRBV12-4|TRBD1|TRBJ1-1
TGTGCCGTTCGACAGGGGAAGAACACTGAAGCTTTCTTT
CAVRQGKNTEAFF
>NA|TRBV5-6|NA|TRBJ2-7
TGTGCCAGCAGCTCTCTCAGCGGGACACACTACGAGCAGTACTTC
CASSSLSGTHYEQYF
>NA|TRBV6-5|NA|TRBJ1-5
TGTGCCAGCAGACAGGGTTTGTACAATCAGCCCCAGCATTTT
CASRQGLYNQPQHF
>NA|TRBV7-8|TRBD2|TRBJ2-3
TGTGCCAGCACCCGACCCGGGGGGACAGATACGCAGTATTTT
CASTRPGGTDTQYF
>NA|TRBV5-6|NA|TRBJ1-2
TGTGCCAGCAGCCTTCGGACGGATGGCTATGGCTACACCTTC
CASSLRTDGYGYTF
>NA|TRBV7-9|NA|TRBJ2-5
TGTGCCAGCAGCTTGCAAGAGACCCAGTACTTC
CASSLQETQYF
>NA|TRBV15|NA|TRBJ1-4
TGTGCCACCAGCAGAGATGGTGGTACTAATGAAAAACTGTTTTTT
CATSRDGGTNEKLFF
>NA|TRBV2|NA|TRBJ1-5
TGTGCCAGCAGTGAAGACTTTCGGGCAGGGAGTAATCAGCCCCAGCATTTT
CASSEDFRAGSNQPQHF
>NA|TRBV5-1|TRBD1|TRBJ2-4
TGCGCCAGCAGCCAGACAGGGGGCCTAAACATTCAGTACTTC
CASSQTGGLNIQYF
>NA|TRBV7-3|NA|TRBJ2-1
TGTGCCAGCAGCTTAGCCGACGATGAGCAGTTCTTC
CASSLADDEQFF
>NA|TRBV12-5|TRBD1|TRBJ1-5
TGTGCTAGTGCCGACCACCAAAGGACAGGGTATTATCAGCCCCAGCATTTT
CASADHQRTGYYQPQHF
>NA|TRBV11-1|TRBD1|TRBJ2-1
TGTGCCAGCAGCTACACCGGGACAGTCTACAATGAGCAGTTCTTC
CASSYTGTVYNEQFF
>NA|TRBV19|NA|TRBJ1-1
TGTGCCAGCGGCCAGAGAGTGAACACTGAAGCTTTCTTT
CASGQRVNTEAFF
>NA|TRBV11-3|TRBD1|TRBJ1-1
TGTGCCAGCAGTCCCGACAGGGTCACTGAAGCTTTCTTT
CASSPDRVTEAFF
>few|TRBV7-8|NA|TRBJ2-5
TGTGCCAGCAGCTCACGTGGGCAGGGGATCCCTGGGACCCAGTACTTC
CASSSRGQGIPGTQYF
>NA|TRBV12-5|NA|TRBJ1-3
TGTGCTAGTGGTTTGGTACCGGCTCCTGGAAACACCATATATTTT
CASGLVPAPGNTIYF
>NA|TRBV3-1/TRBV3-2|TRBD2|TRBJ2-1
TGTGCCAGCAGCCCTCTATCCGGGACTAGCGGGACGAATGAGCAGTTCTTC
CASSPLSGTSGTNEQFF
>NA|TRBV11-1|TRBD1|TRBJ2-7
TGTGCCAGCAGCAACCCGGGACAGGGTAGCTCCTACGAGCAGTACTTC
CASSNPGQGSSYEQYF
>NA|TRBV10-1|NA|TRBJ2-2
TGCGCCAGCAGTGAAGGAAGGGCAACCGGGGAGCTGTTTTTT
CASSEGRATGELFF
>NA|TRBV7-2|NA|TRBJ1-6
TGTGCCAGCAGCTTCGAAGGAACCCTCCCTAATTCACCCCTCCACTTT
CASSFEGTLPNSPLHF
>NA|TRBV28|NA|TRBJ1-2
TGTGCCGTGCGGGGGGCGATAGGGGGCTACACCTTC
CAVRGAIGGYTF
>NA|TRBV6-2/TRBV6-3|TRBD2|TRBJ2-1
TGTGCCAGCAGTTACCGTCTAGCGGCATACAATGAGCAGTTCTTC
CASSYRLAAYNEQFF
>NA|TRBV30|NA|TRBJ2-3
TGTGCCTGCATACGGGGGAGCGGGGATACGCAGTATTTT
CACIRGSGDTQYF
>NA|TRBV5-1|TRBD2|TRBJ2-3
TGCGCCAGCAGTAAAGCGGGAGAGGGGAATACGCAGTATTTT
CASSKAGEGNTQYF
>NA|TRBV19|TRBD1|TRBJ1-4
TGTGCCAGTAGTATAGGGCCCGGGACAGTCAATGAAAAACTGTTTTTT
CASSIGPGTVNEKLFF
>NA|TRBV20-1|NA|TRBJ2-1
TGCAGTGCGTCCGGGACTTATGAGCAGTTCTTC
CSASGTYEQFF
>NA|TRBV19|NA|TRBJ1-6
TGTGCCAGTAGACCCCGGGGCAATTCACCCCTCCACTTT
CASRPRGNSPLHF
>NA|TRBV2|NA|TRBJ2-3
TGTGCCAGCAGTGACAGGCCCCGACCTAGCACAGATACGCAGTATTTT
CASSDRPRPSTDTQYF
>NA|TRBV19|NA|TRBJ1-5
TGTGCCAGTAGTATAGACGGCCAGGGTAGTCAGCCCCAGCATTTT
CASSIDGQGSQPQHF
>NA|TRBV10-2|NA|TRBJ1-4
TGCGCCAGCAGAGAAGGTCCTCATGAAAAACTGTTTTTT
CASREGPHEKLFF
>NA|TRBV15|NA|TRBJ1-3
TGTGCCACCAGCAGAGGGGGGGAATCTGGAAACACCATATATTTT
CATSRGGESGNTIYF
>NA|TRBV5-4|NA|TRBJ2-7
TGTGCCAGCAGCTTAGGACAGTTGATGTCCTACGAGCAGTACTTC
CASSLGQLMSYEQYF
>NA|TRBV7-6|NA|TRBJ1-2
TGTGCCAGCAGCGAATACCCGACAGGCGACTATGGCTACACCTTC
CASSEYPTGDYGYTF
>few|TRBV7-2|TRBD2|TRBJ2-1
TGTGCCAGCAGCTTAGACGCCCTTAGCGGGAGCACCTACAATGAGCAGTTCTTC
CASSLDALSGSTYNEQFF
>NA|TRBV25-1|TRBD1|TRBJ1-1
TGTGCCAGCAGTGATGGGACAGGCTTGTTCGCTTTCTTT
CASSDGTGLFAFF
>NA|TRBV5-1|TRBD2|TRBJ2-1
TGCGCCAGCAGCTCCCGAGTAGCGGGAGAAGGGACCTACAATGAGCAGTTCTTC
CASSSRVAGEGTYNEQFF
>NA|TRBV14|NA|TRBJ2-1
TGTGCCAGCAGCCAAGATTTTTTGGGAGGTGAGCAGTTCTTC
CASSQDFLGGEQFF